The T cell receptor (beta chain) described here comes from a study of blood T cell repertoires in COVID-19. Study context: PBMCs, B-cell-depleted T cells, or T cells were the source of the cDNA or gDNA that made up the material.

V lost 0 bases to trimming and J lost 5 bases, with 12 bases between them. The CDR3 extends over 14 amino acids. Germline V gene data show CDR1 as SGHNT and CDR2 as YYREEE (reference sequence). Profiled with immunoSEQ multiplex PCR; TCRdb holds only in-frame clones, not every one. Seen here are 150,000 to 200,000 clones, over 70% observed once, and the top ten hold around 15%. This rearrangement joins TRBV5-4 to TRBJ2-7; D might be TRBD2 (6 bases). Material for sequencing was peripheral blood. The origin of this receptor is a man in his fifties or sixties with active or convalescent COVID-19. The CDR3 region has the DNA TGTGCCAGCAGCTTGGACGGGAGTGTCGACGAGCAGTACTTC. Its translation is CASSLDGSVDEQYF.